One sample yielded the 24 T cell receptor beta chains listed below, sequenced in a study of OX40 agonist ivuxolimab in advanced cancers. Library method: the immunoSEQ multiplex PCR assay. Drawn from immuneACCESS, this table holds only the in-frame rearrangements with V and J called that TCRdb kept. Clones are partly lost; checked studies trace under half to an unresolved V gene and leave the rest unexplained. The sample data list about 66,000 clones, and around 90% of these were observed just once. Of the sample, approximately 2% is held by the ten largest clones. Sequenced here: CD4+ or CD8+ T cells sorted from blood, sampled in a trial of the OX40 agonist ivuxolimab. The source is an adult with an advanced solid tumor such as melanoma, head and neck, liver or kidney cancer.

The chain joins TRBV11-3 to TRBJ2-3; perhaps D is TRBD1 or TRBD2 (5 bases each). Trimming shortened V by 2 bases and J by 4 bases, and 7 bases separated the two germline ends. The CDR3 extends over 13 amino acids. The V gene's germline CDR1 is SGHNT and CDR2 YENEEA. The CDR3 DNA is TGTGCCAGCAGCTTACGAGGGGCAGATACGCAGTATTTT. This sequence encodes CASSLRGADTQYF. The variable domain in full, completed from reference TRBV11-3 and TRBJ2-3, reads EAGVVQSPRYKIIEKKQPVAFWCNPISGHNTLYWYLQNLGQGPELLIRYENEEAVDDSQLPKDRFSAERLKGVDSTLKIQPAELGDSAVYLCASSLRGADTQYFGPGTRLTVL.

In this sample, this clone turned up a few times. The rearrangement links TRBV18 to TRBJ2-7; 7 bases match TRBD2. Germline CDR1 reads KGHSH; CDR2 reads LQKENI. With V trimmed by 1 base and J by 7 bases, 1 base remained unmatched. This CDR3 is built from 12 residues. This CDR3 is CASSPREGEQYF. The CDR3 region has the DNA TGTGCCAGCTCACCACGGGAGGGGGAGCAGTACTTC.

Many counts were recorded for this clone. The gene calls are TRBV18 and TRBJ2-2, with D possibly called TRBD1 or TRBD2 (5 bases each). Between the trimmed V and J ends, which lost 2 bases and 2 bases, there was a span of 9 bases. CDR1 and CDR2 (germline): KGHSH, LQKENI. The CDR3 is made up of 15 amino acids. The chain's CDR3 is CASSPGTYNTGELFF. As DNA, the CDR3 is TGTGCCAGCTCACCAGGGACGTACAACACCGGGGAGCTGTTTTTT.

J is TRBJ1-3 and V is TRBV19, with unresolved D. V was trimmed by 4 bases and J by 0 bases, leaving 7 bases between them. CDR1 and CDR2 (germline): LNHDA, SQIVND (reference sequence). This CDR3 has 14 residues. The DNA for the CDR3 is TGTGCCAGTAGTAGCCCGACCTCTGGAAACACCATATATTTT. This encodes CASSSPTSGNTIYF.

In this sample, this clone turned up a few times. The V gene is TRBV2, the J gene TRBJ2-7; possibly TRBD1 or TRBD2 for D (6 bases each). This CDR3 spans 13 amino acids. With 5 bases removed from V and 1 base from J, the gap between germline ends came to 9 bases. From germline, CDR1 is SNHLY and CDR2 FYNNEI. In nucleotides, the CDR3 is TGTGCCAGCAGTCGGGGGCAATCCTACGAGCAGTACTTC. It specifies CASSRGQSYEQYF.

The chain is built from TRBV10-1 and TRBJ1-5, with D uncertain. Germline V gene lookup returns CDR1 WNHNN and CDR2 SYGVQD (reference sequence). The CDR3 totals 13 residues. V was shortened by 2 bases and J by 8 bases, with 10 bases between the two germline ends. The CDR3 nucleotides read TGCGCCAGCAGTGAGCGGGTCTCCAAGCCCCAGCATTTT. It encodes CASSERVSKPQHF.

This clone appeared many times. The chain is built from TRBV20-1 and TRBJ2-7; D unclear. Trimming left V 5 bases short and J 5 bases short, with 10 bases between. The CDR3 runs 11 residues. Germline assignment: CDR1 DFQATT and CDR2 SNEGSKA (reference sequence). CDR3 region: CSAPGSHEQYF. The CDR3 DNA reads TGCAGTGCTCCCGGGTCCCACGAGCAGTACTTC.

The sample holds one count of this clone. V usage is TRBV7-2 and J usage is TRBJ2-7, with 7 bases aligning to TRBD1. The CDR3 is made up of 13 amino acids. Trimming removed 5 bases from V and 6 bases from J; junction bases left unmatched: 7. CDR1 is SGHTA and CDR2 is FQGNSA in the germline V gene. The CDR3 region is CASSPQQGFEQYF. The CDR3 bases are TGTGCCAGCAGCCCGCAACAGGGGTTCGAGCAGTACTTC.

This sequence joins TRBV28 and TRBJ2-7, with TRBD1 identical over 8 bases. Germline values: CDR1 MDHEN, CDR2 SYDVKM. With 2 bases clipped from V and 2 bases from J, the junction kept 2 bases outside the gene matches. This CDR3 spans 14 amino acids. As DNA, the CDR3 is TGTGCCAGCAGTTTAACAGGGGGTACCTACGAGCAGTACTTC. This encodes CASSLTGGTYEQYF.

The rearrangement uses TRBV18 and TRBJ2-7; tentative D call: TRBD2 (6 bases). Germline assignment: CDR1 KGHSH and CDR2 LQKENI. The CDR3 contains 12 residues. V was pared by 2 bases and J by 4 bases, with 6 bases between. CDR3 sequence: CASSPGGYEQYF. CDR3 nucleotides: TGTGCCAGCTCACCAGGGGGGTACGAGCAGTACTTC.

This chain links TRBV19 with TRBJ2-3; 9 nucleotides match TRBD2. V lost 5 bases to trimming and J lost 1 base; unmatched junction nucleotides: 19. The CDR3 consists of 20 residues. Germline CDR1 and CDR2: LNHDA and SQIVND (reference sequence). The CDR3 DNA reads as TGTGCCAGTAGTGCCGGACTAGCGCATAAGGCAGGGGAACGCACAGATACGCAGTATTTT. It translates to CASSAGLAHKAGERTDTQYF.

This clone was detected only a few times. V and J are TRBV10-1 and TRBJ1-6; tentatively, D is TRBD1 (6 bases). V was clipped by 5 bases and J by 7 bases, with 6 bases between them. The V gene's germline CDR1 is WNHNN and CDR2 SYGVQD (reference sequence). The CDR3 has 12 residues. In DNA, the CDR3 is TGCGCCAGCAGTACAGGGAATTCACCCCTCCACTTT. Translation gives CASSTGNSPLHF.

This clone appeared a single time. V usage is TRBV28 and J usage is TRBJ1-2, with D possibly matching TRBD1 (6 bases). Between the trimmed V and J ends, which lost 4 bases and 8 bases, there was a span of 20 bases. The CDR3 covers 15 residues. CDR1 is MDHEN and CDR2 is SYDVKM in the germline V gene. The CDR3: CASSSYGQTLMGYTF. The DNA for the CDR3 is TGTGCCAGCAGTTCGTATGGACAGACACTTATGGGCTACACCTTC.

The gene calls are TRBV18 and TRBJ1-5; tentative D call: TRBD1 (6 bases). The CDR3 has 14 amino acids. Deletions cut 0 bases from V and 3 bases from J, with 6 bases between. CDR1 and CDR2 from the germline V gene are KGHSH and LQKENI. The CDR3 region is CASSPPGANQPQHF. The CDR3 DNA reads TGTGCCAGCTCACCACCGGGGGCCAATCAGCCCCAGCATTTT.

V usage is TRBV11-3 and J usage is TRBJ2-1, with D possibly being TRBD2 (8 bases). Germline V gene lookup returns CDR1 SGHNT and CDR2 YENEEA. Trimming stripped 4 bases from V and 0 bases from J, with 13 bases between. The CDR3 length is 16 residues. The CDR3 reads CASSSGGTASYNEQFF. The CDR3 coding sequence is TGTGCCAGCAGCTCGGGAGGGACAGCCTCCTACAATGAGCAGTTCTTC.

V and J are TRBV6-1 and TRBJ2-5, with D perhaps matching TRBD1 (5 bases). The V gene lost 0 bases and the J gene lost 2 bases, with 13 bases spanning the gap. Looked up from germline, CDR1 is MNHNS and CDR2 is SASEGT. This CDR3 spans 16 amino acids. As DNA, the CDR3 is TGTGCCAGCAGTGAAGCGACTCAGGGTGGGCAAGAGACCCAGTACTTC. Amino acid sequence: CASSEATQGGQETQYF.

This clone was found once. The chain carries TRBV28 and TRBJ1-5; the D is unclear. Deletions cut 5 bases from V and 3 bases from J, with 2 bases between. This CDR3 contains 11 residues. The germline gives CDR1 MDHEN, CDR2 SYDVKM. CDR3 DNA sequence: TGTGCCAGCAGTAACAATCAGCCCCAGCATTTT. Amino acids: CASSNNQPQHF. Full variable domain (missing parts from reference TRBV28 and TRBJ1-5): DVKVTQSSRYLVKRTGEKVFLECVQDMDHENMFWYRQDPGLGLRLIYFSYDVKMKEKGDIPEGYSVSREKKERFSLILESASTNQTSMYLCASSNNQPQHFGDGTRLSIL.

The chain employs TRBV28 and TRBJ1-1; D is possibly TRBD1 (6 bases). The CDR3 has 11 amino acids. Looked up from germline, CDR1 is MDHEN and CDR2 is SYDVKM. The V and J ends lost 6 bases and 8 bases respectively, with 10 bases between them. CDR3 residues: CASSYTGEAFF. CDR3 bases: TGTGCCAGCAGCTACACAGGGGAAGCTTTCTTT.

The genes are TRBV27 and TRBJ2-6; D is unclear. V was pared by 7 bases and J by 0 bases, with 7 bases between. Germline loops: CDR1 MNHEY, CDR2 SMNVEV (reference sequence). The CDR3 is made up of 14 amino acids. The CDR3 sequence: CASKGNSGANVLTF. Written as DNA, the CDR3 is TGTGCCAGCAAGGGAAACTCTGGGGCCAACGTCCTGACTTTC.

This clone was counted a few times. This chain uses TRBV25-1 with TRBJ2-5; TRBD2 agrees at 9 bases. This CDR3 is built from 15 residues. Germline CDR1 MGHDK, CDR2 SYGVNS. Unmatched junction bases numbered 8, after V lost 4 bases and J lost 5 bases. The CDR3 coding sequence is TGTGCCAGCAGTGCCCCTGCGGGGGGGCCGGAGACCCAGTACTTC. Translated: CASSAPAGGPETQYF.

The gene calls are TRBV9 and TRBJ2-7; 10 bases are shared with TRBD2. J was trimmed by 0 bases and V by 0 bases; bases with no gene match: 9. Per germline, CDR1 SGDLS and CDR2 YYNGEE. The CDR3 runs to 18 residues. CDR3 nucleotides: TGTGCCAGCAGCGTAGTAGTGACTAGCGGGCGTCTCTCCTACGAGCAGTACTTC. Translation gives CASSVVVTSGRLSYEQYF.

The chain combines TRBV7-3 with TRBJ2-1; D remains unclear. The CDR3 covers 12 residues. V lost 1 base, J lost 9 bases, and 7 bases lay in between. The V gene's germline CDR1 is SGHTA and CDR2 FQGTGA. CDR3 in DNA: TGTGCCAGCAGCTTAAATGGAGTTGAGCAGTTCTTC. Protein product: CASSLNGVEQFF.

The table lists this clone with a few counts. In DNA, the CDR3 is TGCGCCAGCAGCTTGGCCTGGGGCAGGGGACCCCAACTCGCTGAAGCTTTCTTT. Its protein product is CASSLAWGRGPQLAEAFF. This sequence joins TRBV5-1 and TRBJ1-1; perhaps TRBD1 as D (6 bases). The CDR3 length is 18 residues. Trimming shortened V by 0 bases and J by 6 bases, and 24 bases separated the two germline ends. The germline V gene encodes CDR1 SGHRS and CDR2 YFSETQ.

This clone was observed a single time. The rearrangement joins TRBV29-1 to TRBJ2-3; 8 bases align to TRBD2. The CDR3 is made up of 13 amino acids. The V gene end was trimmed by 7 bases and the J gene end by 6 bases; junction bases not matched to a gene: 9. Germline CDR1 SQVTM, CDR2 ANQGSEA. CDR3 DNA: TGCAGCGACCTAGCGGGTTCGAGGGATACGCAGTATTTT. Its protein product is CSDLAGSRDTQYF.